The 6 T cell receptor beta chains in this list originate from one sample, sequenced in a study of neurological immune-mediated disorders. TCRdb itself ran the 5' RACE reads through MiXCR, one entry per CDR3 protein. The sample has 40,000 to 50,000 distinct CDR3 sequences; around a tenth are singletons. The sequencing input was PBMCs. The receptors originated from a woman between 35 and 50 years old with HTLV-1-associated myelopathy (HAM/TSP).

This clonotype has a count of ten or more. This chain joins TRBV9 and TRBJ2-3, with 7 nucleotides matching TRBD1. V shed 4 bases and J 0 bases; nucleotides not matched to a gene: 5. The CDR3 consists of 15 residues. CDR1 is SGDLS, CDR2 YYNGEE, per germline. The CDR3 DNA follows: TGTGCCAGCAGCATGTGGGACAGTAGCACAGATACGCAGTATTTT. Amino acid sequence: CASSMWDSSTDTQYF.

This clonotype was detected ten times or more. This sequence joins TRBV11-3 and TRBJ2-3, with D unresolved. The CDR3 sequence is 12 residues long. CDR1 and CDR2 (germline): SGHNT, YENEEA. V gave up 5 bases and J gave up 4 bases, with 7 bases separating them. CDR3 sequence reads: CASSKIPDTQYF. As DNA, the CDR3 is TGTGCCAGCAGCAAGATCCCAGATACGCAGTATTTT.

A few counts support this clonotype. J is TRBJ1-6 and V is TRBV18; tentative D call: TRBD1 (6 bases). CDR1 KGHSH and CDR2 LQKENI come from the germline V gene. V lost 5 bases to trimming and J lost 8 bases, with 16 bases between them. This CDR3 has 15 amino acids. The CDR3 reads CASSLGQPRDSPLHF. The DNA of the CDR3 is TGTGCCAGCTCATTAGGACAGCCGCGTGATTCACCCCTCCACTTT.

This clonotype was seen repeatedly, ten times or more. The V call is TRBV9, the J call TRBJ2-1; perhaps TRBD1 as D (6 bases). Germline V gene lookup returns CDR1 SGDLS and CDR2 YYNGEE. The CDR3 is 16 residues long. The V gene lost 4 bases and the J gene lost 0 bases, with 14 bases spanning the gap. CDR3 loop: CASSHSGARSYNEQFF. CDR3 bases: TGTGCCAGCAGCCATTCAGGGGCCCGCTCCTACAATGAGCAGTTCTTC.

This clonotype was observed many times. The chain couples TRBV24-1 to TRBJ2-3; D is unresolved. Germline values: CDR1 KGHDR, CDR2 SFDVKD. The CDR3 runs to 13 residues. Trimming stripped 3 bases from V and 2 bases from J, with 5 bases between. CDR3 sequence reads: CATSDHLTDTQYF. In DNA, the CDR3 is TGTGCCACCAGTGATCACCTCACAGATACGCAGTATTTT.

This clonotype appeared many times. The chain joins TRBV6-6 to TRBJ2-1; TRBD2 is a possible D gene (5 bases). Trimming pared 0 bases from V and 0 bases from J, leaving 6 bases between. The germline V gene encodes CDR1 MNHNY and CDR2 SVGAGI (reference sequence). This CDR3 is built from 15 residues. CDR3 DNA: TGTGCCAGCAGTTACTCCCGGGGCTCCTACAATGAGCAGTTCTTC. It yields the protein CASSYSRGSYNEQFF.